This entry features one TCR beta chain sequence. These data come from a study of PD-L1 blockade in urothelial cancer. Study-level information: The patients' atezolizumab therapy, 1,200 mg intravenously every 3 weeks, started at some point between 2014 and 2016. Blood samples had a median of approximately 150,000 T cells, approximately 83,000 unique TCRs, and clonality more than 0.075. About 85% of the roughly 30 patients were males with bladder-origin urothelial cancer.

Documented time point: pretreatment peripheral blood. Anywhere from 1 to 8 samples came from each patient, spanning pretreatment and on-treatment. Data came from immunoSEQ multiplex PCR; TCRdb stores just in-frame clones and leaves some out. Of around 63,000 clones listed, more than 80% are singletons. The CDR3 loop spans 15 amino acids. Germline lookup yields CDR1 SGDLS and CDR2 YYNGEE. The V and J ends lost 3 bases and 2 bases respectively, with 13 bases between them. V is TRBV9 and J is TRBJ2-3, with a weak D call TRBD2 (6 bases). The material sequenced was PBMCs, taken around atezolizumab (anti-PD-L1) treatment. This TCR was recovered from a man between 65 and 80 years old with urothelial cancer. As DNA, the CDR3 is TGTGCCAGCAGCGCAATGGAGGGGCACACAGATACGCAGTATTTT. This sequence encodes CASSAMEGHTDTQYF.